This T cell receptor (beta chain) was sequenced in a study of T cell responses to AZD1222 COVID-19 vaccine. Findings and limits, study-wide: Distributed over spike, vaccine-associated CD4 TCRs predominated at 160-218 and 743-854.

Clones were sequenced by immunoSEQ multiplex PCR, and TCRdb holds only the in-frame ones, with some missing. This sample has 130,000 to 150,000 clones, with 90% found just once. Germline-derived CDR1 and CDR2 are SGHRS and YFSETQ. This CDR3 region has 15 residues. V shed 4 bases and J 5 bases; nucleotides not matched to a gene: 5. A note on this clone: Its target is not known.

The genes are TRBV5-1 and TRBJ2-5; 13 positions agree with TRBD2. The source was peripheral blood, collected on day 0 of AZD1222 vaccination. This clonotype was obtained from an adult in good health. The CDR3 loop is CASSPPTSGGETQYF. As DNA, the CDR3 is TGCGCCAGCAGCCCGCCGACTAGCGGGGGGGAGACCCAGTACTTC.